What follows describes a single TCR beta chain. Its antigen is unknown. Data came from immunoSEQ multiplex PCR; TCRdb stores just in-frame clones and leaves some out. Here the sample spans some 2.3 million clones, over 90% being singletons. This sample was included in a study of shared clonotypes between healthy human individuals. Across the whole study: Samples came from two female and a few male donors aged 18 to 49.

None of the donors, who were healthy HIV-negative adults, had recently had acute infections or vaccinations. Into CD45RA+ naive and CD45RA-negative memory subsets, the CD4+ cells were split. Findings of the study overall: Generally, naive subsets came out with larger estimated richness than memory subsets.

The sequencing sample was made of naive CD4+ T cells from PBMCs. The subset was: CD45RA+ positively selected. The sequence derives from a man aged 18-30 years in good health. Some clones in this sample may be carry-over from other donors' samples.

CDR3 residues: CASSYRQVNHNEQFF. CDR3 in DNA: TGTGCCAGCAGCTACCGACAGGTCAACCACAATGAGCAGTTCTTC. The J gene is TRBJ2-1, the V gene TRBV7-3, with D perhaps matching TRBD1 (6 bases). V lost 4 bases and J lost 5, with 15 bases in between. Per germline, CDR1 SGHTA and CDR2 FQGTGA. CDR3 length: 15 residues.